The TCR beta chain described here comes from a study of shared clonotypes between healthy human individuals. This clone has only one observation. Its antigen is currently unknown. V was cut by 6 bases and J by 2 bases, with 23 bases left in between. Germline lookup yields CDR1 KGHSH and CDR2 LQKENI. This CDR3 spans 18 amino acids. Genomic DNA per cell subset filled all wells of several immunoSEQ plates. Generated by immunoSEQ multiplex PCR, the TCRdb table keeps only in-frame clones and is missing some. This sample has approximately 320,000 clones, with roughly 70% found just once. Study-level findings and limits: Roughly 5% of naive CD4 clonotypes were common to several donors.

Sequences were obtained from memory CD4+ T cells sorted from blood. Subset reported: CD45RA-negative fraction. The genes are TRBV18 and TRBJ1-3; D remains ambiguous. The clonotype was recovered from a man aged 25-40 years in good health. The CDR3 loop reads CASSALGVGQVTGNTIYF. CDR3 sequence (DNA): TGTGCCAGCTCCGCCTTGGGTGTCGGGCAAGTAACTGGAAACACCATATATTTT.